This T cell receptor beta chain stems from a study of blood T cell repertoires in COVID-19. For the study at large: The United States, Italy and Spain supplied acute and convalescent COVID-19 samples. PBMCs, B-cell-depleted T cells, or T cells provided the cDNA or gDNA that made up the material.

As processed by the authors: Amplification of reference gene primers was used by the study to estimate nucleated cell counts. Profiling relied on immunoSEQ multiplex PCR, and the TCRdb table lists in-frame clones only, not all of them. V, J and clone size were drawn from that table, and D and trimming were deduced from the DNA. The table has 120,000 or so clones, approximately 80% seen once. The CDR3 contains 16 residues. V lost 3 bases, J lost 6 bases, and 9 bases stayed unmatched. In germline, CDR1 is MDHEN, CDR2 SYDVKM. Input material: peripheral blood. The rearrangement uses TRBV28 and TRBJ1-4, with 8 bases that match TRBD1. This clonotype originated in a man between 65 and 85 years old with acute or convalescent COVID-19. CDR3 nucleotide sequence: TGTGCCAGCAGTTTCCCTGGACAGGGTGCCGATGAAAAACTGTTTTTT. This codes for CASSFPGQGADEKLFF.